This entry lists 6 T cell receptor beta chains sequenced from one sample in a study of blood T cell repertoires in COVID-19. Method: immunoSEQ multiplex PCR; TCRdb's copy keeps in-frame clones and lacks some. The sample lists some 190,000 clones, 70% to 80% occurring once. Sequencing was done on a sample of PBMCs or T cells enriched from blood (not recorded which). These receptors all come from a man aged 55 to 69 who had been exposed to COVID-19.

J is TRBJ2-1 and V is TRBV7-6; the D gene is possibly TRBD2 (6 bases). Germline V gene data show CDR1 as SGHVS and CDR2 as FNYEAQ. This CDR3 is built from 15 residues. The V end lost 6 bases, the J end lost 4 bases, and 16 bases lay between the germline ends. The CDR3: CASSKRAIIYNEQFF. CDR3 in DNA: TGTGCCAGCAGTAAGCGGGCAATAATTTACAATGAGCAGTTCTTC.

This clone was counted only a few times. This rearrangement joins TRBV7-2 to TRBJ2-7; TRBD1 agrees at 10 bases. The V gene's germline CDR1 is SGHTA and CDR2 FQGNSA. With 5 bases clipped from V and 3 bases from J, the junction kept 7 bases outside the gene matches. CDR3 size: 15 residues. The CDR3 protein is CASSTTGGHYYEQYF. The CDR3 DNA is TGTGCCAGCAGCACGACAGGGGGCCATTACTACGAGCAGTACTTC.

This chain links TRBV6-5 with TRBJ1-1, with 8 bases fitting TRBD1. This CDR3 is 11 amino acids long. The germline CDR1 and CDR2 sequences are MNHEY and SVGAGI. Losses at the gene ends were 6 bases for V and 11 bases for J; bases not matched to a gene: 5. The CDR3 DNA follows: TGTGCCAGCAGAGTGGACAGGGAGGCTTTCTTT. It translates to CASRVDREAFF.

J is TRBJ1-6 and V is TRBV25-1; 8 bases agree with TRBD1. The CDR3 spans 13 residues. Germline V gene data show CDR1 as MGHDK and CDR2 as SYGVNS. The V segment lost 8 bases and the J segment 5 bases; nucleotides outside the gene matches: 2. Here the CDR3 DNA reads TGTGCCAGCCAGACAGGGGATAATTCACCCCTCCACTTT. It is translated as CASQTGDNSPLHF.

The V and J genes are TRBV27 and TRBJ1-2, with no clear D. The V gene's germline CDR1 is MNHEY and CDR2 SMNVEV (reference sequence). The CDR3 spans 15 residues. V was cut by 2 bases and J by 0 bases, with 10 bases left in between. The CDR3 protein is CASSLGGLANYGYTF. CDR3 DNA: TGTGCCAGCAGTTTAGGCGGACTAGCTAACTATGGCTACACCTTC.

The CDR3 DNA follows: TGCGCCAGCAGCTTGGCGGGACAGGGGGGCTATGGCTACACCTTC. It yields the protein CASSLAGQGGYGYTF. The chain employs TRBV5-1 and TRBJ1-2; 11 bases fit TRBD1. The CDR3 has 15 residues. The J segment lost 4 bases and the V segment lost 0 bases, leaving 2 bases of the junction unmatched. Germline V CDR1 and CDR2: SGHRS, YFSETQ.